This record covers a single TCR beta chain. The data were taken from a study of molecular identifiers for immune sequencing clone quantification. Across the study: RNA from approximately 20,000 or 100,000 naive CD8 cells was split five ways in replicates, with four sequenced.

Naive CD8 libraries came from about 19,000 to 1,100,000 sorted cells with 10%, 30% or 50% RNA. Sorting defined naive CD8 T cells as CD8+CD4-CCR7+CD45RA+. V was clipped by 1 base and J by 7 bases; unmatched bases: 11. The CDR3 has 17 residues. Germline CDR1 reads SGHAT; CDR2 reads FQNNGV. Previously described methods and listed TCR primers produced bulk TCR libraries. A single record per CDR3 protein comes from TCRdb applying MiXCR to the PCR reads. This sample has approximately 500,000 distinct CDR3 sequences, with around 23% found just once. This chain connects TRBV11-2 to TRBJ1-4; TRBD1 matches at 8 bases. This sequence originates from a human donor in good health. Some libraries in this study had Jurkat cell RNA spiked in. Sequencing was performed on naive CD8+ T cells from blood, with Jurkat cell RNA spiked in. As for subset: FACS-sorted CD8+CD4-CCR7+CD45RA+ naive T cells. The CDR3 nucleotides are TGTGCCAGCAGCTTAGGACCCCTCAGGGGGCCAATTGAAAAACTGTTTTTT. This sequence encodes CASSLGPLRGPIEKLFF.